The TCR beta chain under discussion was sequenced for a study of shared clonotypes between healthy human individuals. Repertoires were generated with immunoSEQ multiplex PCR, while TCRdb's copy carries only in-frame clones and drops some. The sample yields some 2.4 million clones, approximately 93% seen once. With 8 bases removed from V and 4 bases from J, the gap between germline ends came to 20 bases. Germline values: CDR1 SQVTM, CDR2 ANQGSEA. The CDR3 runs to 14 residues. Source material: naive CD4+ T cells from PBMCs. This sample's subset: CD45RA+ positively selected. This chain joins TRBV29-1 and TRBJ1-1; TRBD1 might be the D (5 bases). This sequence was found in a man aged 18-30 years in good health. Some clones in this sample may be carry-over from other donors' samples. CDR3 protein: CSTWGTRLGTEAFF. CDR3 sequence (DNA): TGCAGCACCTGGGGGACGAGGCTCGGCACTGAAGCTTTCTTT.